This TCR beta chain was found in a study of cytomegalovirus exposure and HLA in healthy donors. Study observations and caveats: The study labeled 150 to 200 TCR beta chains cytomegalovirus-associated.

In this sample, this clone turned up once. Its matching antigen is unknown. The CDR3 is 13 amino acids. Per the germline V gene, CDR1 is MNHEY and CDR2 is SMNVEV (reference sequence). The V end lost 5 bases, the J end lost 2 bases, and 8 bases lay between the germline ends. The PCR contained 60 Vbeta and 13 Jbeta primers. The method was immunoSEQ multiplex PCR; TCRdb's version includes in-frame clones alone and lacks a portion of them. Altogether about 130,000 clones are present, around 73% being singletons, with the ten largest covering 4.8%. The TCR was taken from a man aged 60-69 years in good health and CMV-seropositive. Material: PBMCs. V is TRBV27 and J is TRBJ2-3; D gene ambiguous. CDR3 DNA sequence: TGTGCCAGCAGTCAAAGACTCACAGATACGCAGTATTTT. Its protein is CASSQRLTDTQYF.